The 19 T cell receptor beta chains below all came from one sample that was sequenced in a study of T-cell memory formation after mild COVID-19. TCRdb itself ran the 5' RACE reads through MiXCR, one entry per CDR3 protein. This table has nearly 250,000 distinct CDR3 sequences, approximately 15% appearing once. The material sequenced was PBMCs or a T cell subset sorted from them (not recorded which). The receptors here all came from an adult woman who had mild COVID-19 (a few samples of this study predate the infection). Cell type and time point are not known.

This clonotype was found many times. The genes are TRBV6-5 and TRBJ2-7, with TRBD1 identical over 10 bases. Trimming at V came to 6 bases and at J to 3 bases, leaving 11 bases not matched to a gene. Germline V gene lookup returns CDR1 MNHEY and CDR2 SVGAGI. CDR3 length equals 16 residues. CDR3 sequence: CASSRAPGQGLYEQYF. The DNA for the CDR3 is TGTGCCAGCAGCCGGGCCCCGGGACAGGGGCTCTACGAGCAGTACTTC.

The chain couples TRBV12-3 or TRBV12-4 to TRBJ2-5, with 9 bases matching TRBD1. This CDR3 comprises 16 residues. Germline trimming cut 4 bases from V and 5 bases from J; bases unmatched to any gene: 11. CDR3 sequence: CASSSSGQGIRETQYF. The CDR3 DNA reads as TGTGCCAGCAGTTCATCGGGACAGGGTATAAGGGAGACCCAGTACTTC.

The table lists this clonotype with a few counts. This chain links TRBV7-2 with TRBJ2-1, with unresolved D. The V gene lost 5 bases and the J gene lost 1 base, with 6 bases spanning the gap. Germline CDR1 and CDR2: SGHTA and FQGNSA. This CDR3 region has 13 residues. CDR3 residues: CASSPESYNEQFF. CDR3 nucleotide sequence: TGTGCCAGCAGCCCAGAGTCCTACAATGAGCAGTTCTTC.

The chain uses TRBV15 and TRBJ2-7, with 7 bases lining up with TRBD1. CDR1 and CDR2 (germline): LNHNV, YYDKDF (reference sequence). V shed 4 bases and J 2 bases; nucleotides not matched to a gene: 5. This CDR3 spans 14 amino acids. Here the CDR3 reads CATSTGDSPYEQYF. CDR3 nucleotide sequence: TGTGCCACCAGCACCGGGGACAGCCCCTACGAGCAGTACTTC.

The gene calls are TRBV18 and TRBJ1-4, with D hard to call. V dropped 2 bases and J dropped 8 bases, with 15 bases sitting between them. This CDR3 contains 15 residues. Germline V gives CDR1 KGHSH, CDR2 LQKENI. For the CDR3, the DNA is TGTGCCAGCTCACCATTAGGGTCGCCGAAAGAAAAACTGTTTTTT. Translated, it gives CASSPLGSPKEKLFF.

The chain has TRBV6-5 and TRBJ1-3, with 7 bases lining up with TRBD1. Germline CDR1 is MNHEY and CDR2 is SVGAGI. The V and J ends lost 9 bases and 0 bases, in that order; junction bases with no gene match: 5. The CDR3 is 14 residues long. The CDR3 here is CASRTGTSGNTIYF. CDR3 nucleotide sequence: TGTGCCAGTAGGACAGGTACCTCTGGAAACACCATATATTTT.

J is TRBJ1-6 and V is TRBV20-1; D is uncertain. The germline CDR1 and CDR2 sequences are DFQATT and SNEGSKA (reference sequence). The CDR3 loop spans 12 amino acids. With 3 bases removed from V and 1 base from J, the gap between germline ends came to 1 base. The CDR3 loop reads CSARSYNSPLHF. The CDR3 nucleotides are TGCAGTGCTAGGTCCTATAATTCACCCCTCCACTTT.

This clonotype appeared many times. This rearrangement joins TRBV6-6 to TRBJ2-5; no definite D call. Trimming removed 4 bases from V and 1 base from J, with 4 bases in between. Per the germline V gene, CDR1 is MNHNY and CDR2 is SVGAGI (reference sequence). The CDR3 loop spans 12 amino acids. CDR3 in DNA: TGTGCCAGCAGTTTTCCCCAAGAGACCCAGTACTTC. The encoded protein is CASSFPQETQYF.

The DNA for the CDR3 is TGTGCCAGCAGCTCGGGACTAGCGGGCAACAATGAGCAGTTCTTC. Amino acids: CASSSGLAGNNEQFF. The chain employs TRBV11-2 and TRBJ2-1, with TRBD2 matching 12 bases. Germline loops: CDR1 SGHAT, CDR2 FQNNGV. V lost 4 bases to trimming and J lost 5 bases; unmatched junction nucleotides: 3. The CDR3 spans 15 residues.

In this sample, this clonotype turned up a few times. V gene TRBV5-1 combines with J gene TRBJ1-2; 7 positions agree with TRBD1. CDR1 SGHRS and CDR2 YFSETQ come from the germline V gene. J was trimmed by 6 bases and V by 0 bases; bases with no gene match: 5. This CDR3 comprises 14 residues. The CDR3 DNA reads TGCGCCAGCAGCTTGGGAACGACAGGGAATGGCTACACCTTC. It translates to CASSLGTTGNGYTF.

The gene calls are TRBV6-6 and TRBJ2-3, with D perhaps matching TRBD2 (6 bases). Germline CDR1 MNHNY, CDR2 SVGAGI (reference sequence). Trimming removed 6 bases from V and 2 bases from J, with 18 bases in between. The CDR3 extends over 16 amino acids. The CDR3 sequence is CASSRKNAGHTDTQYF. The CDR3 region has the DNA TGTGCCAGCAGCCGCAAGAACGCGGGGCACACAGATACGCAGTATTTT.

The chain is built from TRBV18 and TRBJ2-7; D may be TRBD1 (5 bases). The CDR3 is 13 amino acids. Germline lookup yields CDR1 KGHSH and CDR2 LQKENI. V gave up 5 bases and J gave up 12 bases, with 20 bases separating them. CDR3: CASSTTPDSPLYF. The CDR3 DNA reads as TGTGCCAGCTCAACCACACCCGACAGCCCCCTGTACTTC. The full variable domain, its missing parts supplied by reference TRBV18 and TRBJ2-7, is NAGVMQNPRHLVRRRGQEARLRCSPMKGHSHVYWYRQLPEEGLKFMVYLQKENIIDESGMPKERFSAEFPKEGPSILRIQQVVRGDSAAYFCASSTTPDSPLYFGPGTRLTVT.

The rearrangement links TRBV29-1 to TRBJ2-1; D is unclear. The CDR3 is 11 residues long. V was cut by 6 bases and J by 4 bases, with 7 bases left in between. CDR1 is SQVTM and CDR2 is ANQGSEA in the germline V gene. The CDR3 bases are TGCAGCGTCTGGCTGTACAATGAGCAGTTCTTC. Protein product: CSVWLYNEQFF.

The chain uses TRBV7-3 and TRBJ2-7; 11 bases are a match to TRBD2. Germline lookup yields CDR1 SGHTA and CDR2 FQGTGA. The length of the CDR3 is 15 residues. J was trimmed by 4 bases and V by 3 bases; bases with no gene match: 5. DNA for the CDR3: TGTGCCAGCAGCTTCCTAGCGGGAGGCAATTACGAGCAGTACTTC. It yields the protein CASSFLAGGNYEQYF.

CDR3 loop: CASSLRGARDKTQYF. The DNA for the CDR3 is TGTGCCAGCAGCTTGCGGGGGGCTCGGGATAAGACCCAGTACTTC. This chain links TRBV5-5 with TRBJ2-5, with D possibly being TRBD2 (7 bases). V lost 1 base, J lost 6 bases, and 16 bases lay in between. The CDR3 covers 15 residues. Looked up from germline, CDR1 is SGHKS and CDR2 is YYEKEE (reference sequence).

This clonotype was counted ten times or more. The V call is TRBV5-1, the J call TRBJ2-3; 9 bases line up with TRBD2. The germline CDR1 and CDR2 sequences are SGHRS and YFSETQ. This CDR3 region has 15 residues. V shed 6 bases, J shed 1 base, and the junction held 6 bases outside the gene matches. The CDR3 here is CASNSGRGGTDTQYF. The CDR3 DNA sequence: TGCGCCAGCAATAGCGGGAGAGGGGGCACAGATACGCAGTATTTT.

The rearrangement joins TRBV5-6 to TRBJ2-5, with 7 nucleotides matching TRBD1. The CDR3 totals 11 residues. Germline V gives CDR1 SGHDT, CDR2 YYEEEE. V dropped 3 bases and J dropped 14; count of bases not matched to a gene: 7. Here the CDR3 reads CASSYTGTDYF. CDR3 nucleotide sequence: TGTGCCAGCAGCTATACCGGGACAGACTACTTC.

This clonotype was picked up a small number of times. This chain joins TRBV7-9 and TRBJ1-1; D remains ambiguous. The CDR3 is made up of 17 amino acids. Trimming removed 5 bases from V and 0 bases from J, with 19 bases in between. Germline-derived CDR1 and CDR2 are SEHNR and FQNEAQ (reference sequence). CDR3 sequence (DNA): TGTGCCAGCAGCGCTACGACACCGGGGTACTTGAACACTGAAGCTTTCTTT. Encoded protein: CASSATTPGYLNTEAFF.

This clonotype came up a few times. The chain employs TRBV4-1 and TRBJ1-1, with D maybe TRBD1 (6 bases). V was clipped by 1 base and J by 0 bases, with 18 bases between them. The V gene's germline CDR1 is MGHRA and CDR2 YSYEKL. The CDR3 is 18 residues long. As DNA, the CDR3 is TGCGCCAGCAGCCAAGTAAGTGGCAGGGGAATCATGAACACTGAAGCTTTCTTT. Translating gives CASSQVSGRGIMNTEAFF.